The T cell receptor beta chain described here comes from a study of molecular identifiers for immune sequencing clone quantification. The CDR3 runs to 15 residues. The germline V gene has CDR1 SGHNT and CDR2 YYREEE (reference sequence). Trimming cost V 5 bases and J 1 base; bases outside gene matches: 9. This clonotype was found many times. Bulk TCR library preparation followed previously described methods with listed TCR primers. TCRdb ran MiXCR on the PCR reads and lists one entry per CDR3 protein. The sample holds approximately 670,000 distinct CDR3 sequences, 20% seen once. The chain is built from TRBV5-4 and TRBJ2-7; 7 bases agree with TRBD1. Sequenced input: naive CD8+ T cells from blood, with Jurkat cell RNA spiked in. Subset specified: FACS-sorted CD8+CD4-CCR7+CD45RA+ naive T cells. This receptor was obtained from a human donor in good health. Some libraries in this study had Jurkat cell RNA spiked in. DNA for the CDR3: TGTGCCAGCAGTTTCGTAGGGGGCGCTTCCTACGAGCAGTACTTC. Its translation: CASSFVGGASYEQYF.